The present T cell receptor beta chain was sequenced within a study of beta chain features in type 1 diabetes. The study, taken as a whole, reports: There was a moderate but significant shortening of TCRB CDR3s in all four CD4+ subsets of Type 1 diabetes patients. Patients with type 1 diabetes showed fewer VDJ junction insertions and more deletions.

Note on this clone: Its antigen is not known.

Expressed TCRB transcripts were sequenced because the entire RNA isolate underwent reverse transcription. Libraries were prepared by immunoSEQ multiplex PCR; TCRdb keeps only in-frame clonotypes and omits some of them. Altogether 300,000 or so clones are present, roughly 12% being singletons, with the ten largest covering approximately 0.016%. The CDR3 sequence is 16 residues long. The germline V gene has CDR1 MGHDK and CDR2 SYGVNS. The V end was cut by 5 bases, the J end by 0 bases, with 17 bases between. The chain recombines TRBV25-1 with TRBJ2-7; perhaps TRBD1 as D (6 bases). What was sequenced was naive CD4+ T cells from blood. This clonotype was obtained from a woman under 30 with type 1 diabetes. As DNA, the CDR3 is TGTGCCAGCAGTCCGAGACAGGTATGGGGCTCCTACGAGCAGTACTTC. Protein product: CASSPRQVWGSYEQYF.